The next 32 T cell receptor beta chains were all read from a single sample in a study of blood T cell repertoires in COVID-19. Sequenced by immunoSEQ multiplex PCR; TCRdb stores in-frame clones only, minus some. The sample yields approximately 240,000 clones, about 85% seen once. Input material: PBMCs or T cells enriched from blood (not recorded which). All receptors derive from a woman aged 30 to 39 with acute COVID-19.

This CDR3 is CASNAGVDTQYF. DNA of the CDR3: TGTGCCAGCAACGCCGGGGTGGATACGCAGTATTTT. This chain uses TRBV28 with TRBJ2-3; D possibly corresponds to TRBD2 (5 bases). Germline CDR1 is MDHEN and CDR2 is SYDVKM. The CDR3 covers 12 residues. V dropped 7 bases and J dropped 6 bases, with 11 bases sitting between them.

This chain uses TRBV9 with TRBJ2-3; TRBD2 aligns across 7 bases. This CDR3 comprises 14 residues. V lost 2 bases to trimming and J lost 3 bases; unmatched junction nucleotides: 3. CDR1 SGDLS and CDR2 YYNGEE come from the germline V gene. The CDR3 DNA is TGTGCCAGCAGCGTTGATAGCGGGACAGATACGCAGTATTTT. It specifies CASSVDSGTDTQYF. The entire variable domain, with the rest obtained from reference TRBV9 and TRBJ2-3, is as follows: DSGVTQTPKHLITATGQRVTLRCSPRSGDLSVYWYQQSLDQGLQFLIQYYNGEERAKGNILERFSAQQFPDLHSELNLSSLELGDSALYFCASSVDSGTDTQYFGPGTRLTVL.

This chain connects TRBV18 to TRBJ1-1; maybe TRBD1 (6 bases). The germline V and J ends were trimmed by 8 bases and 0 bases, with 10 bases remaining between them. The CDR3 length is 13 residues. Germline CDR1 is KGHSH and CDR2 is LQKENI. CDR3 coding DNA: TGTGCCAGCGCCGGACAGATGAACACTGAAGCTTTCTTT. Translation gives CASAGQMNTEAFF.

This chain uses TRBV9 with TRBJ1-1; D is perhaps TRBD1 (5 bases). Germline V gives CDR1 SGDLS, CDR2 YYNGEE. There are 14 residues in the CDR3. Trimming took off 7 bases at V and 2 bases at J, with 15 bases between the two ends. DNA for the CDR3: TGTGCCAGCGCCAAGGGGCCCGAAAACACTGAAGCTTTCTTT. It translates to CASAKGPENTEAFF.

V usage is TRBV3-1 (or the pseudogene TRBV3-2) and J usage is TRBJ2-2; 8 bases match TRBD1. The CDR3 contains 19 residues. V dropped 7 bases and J dropped 4; count of bases not matched to a gene: 20. Germline V CDR1 and CDR2: LGHDT, YNNKEL (reference sequence). This CDR3 reads CASNGYGAGGEGATGELFF. The CDR3 DNA reads TGTGCCAGCAACGGTTACGGGGCAGGGGGCGAAGGAGCCACCGGGGAGCTGTTTTTT.

The chain combines TRBV5-6 with TRBJ2-1; TRBD2 might be the D (6 bases). CDR1 SGHDT and CDR2 YYEEEE come from the germline V gene. V was clipped by 0 bases and J by 5 bases, with 18 bases between them. There are 17 residues in the CDR3. CDR3 sequence (DNA): TGTGCCAGCAGCTTGGTGGGTAGCGGAAGGAGAAACAATGAGCAGTTCTTC. Residues: CASSLVGSGRRNNEQFF.

The genes are TRBV29-1 and TRBJ1-2; 7 nucleotides match TRBD1. The CDR3 contains 12 residues. CDR1 and CDR2 (germline): SQVTM, ANQGSEA. The V segment lost 5 bases and the J segment 3 bases; nucleotides outside the gene matches: 3. CDR3 loop: CSVTGTDYGYTF. In nucleotides, the CDR3 is TGCAGCGTTACCGGGACAGACTATGGCTACACCTTC.

The chain couples TRBV30 to TRBJ1-6, with D possibly TRBD1 on 5 matching bases. The CDR3 extends over 14 amino acids. Trimming removed 4 bases from V and 2 bases from J, with 9 bases in between. Germline V gene lookup returns CDR1 GTSNPN and CDR2 SVGIG (reference sequence). In DNA, the CDR3 is TGTGCCTGGAACCAGGGTGCCTATAATTCACCCCTCCACTTT. Translated: CAWNQGAYNSPLHF.

The V and J genes are TRBV4-3 and TRBJ2-7; tentatively, D is TRBD2 (6 bases). Germline V gene data show CDR1 as LGHNA and CDR2 as YSLEER. V dropped 0 bases and J dropped 4 bases, with 7 bases sitting between them. CDR3 length: 13 amino acids. The CDR3 coding sequence is TGCGCCAGCAGCCAAGATGGGGGGTACGAGCAGTACTTC. Its protein is CASSQDGGYEQYF.

V is TRBV6-1 and J is TRBJ1-2; 7 bases line up with TRBD1. The CDR3 loop spans 15 amino acids. The germline CDR1 and CDR2 sequences are MNHNS and SASEGT. Trimming cost V 5 bases and J 8 bases; bases outside gene matches: 14. The CDR3 reads CASSFPGQSSFGYTF. The CDR3 DNA follows: TGTGCCAGCAGTTTTCCGGGACAGTCCTCCTTCGGCTACACCTTC.

This rearrangement joins TRBV5-5 to TRBJ1-5; D perhaps matches TRBD1 (5 bases). V was trimmed by 5 bases and J by 5 bases, leaving 20 bases between them. Germline CDR1 and CDR2: SGHKS and YYEKEE (reference sequence). The CDR3 spans 16 residues. CDR3 in amino acids: CASSTDGFRGDQPQHF. The CDR3 region has the DNA TGTGCCAGCAGTACGGACGGGTTTCGGGGGGATCAGCCCCAGCATTTT.

The V gene is TRBV27, the J gene TRBJ2-1, with 8 bases fitting TRBD2. There are 13 residues in the CDR3. V shed 9 bases, J shed 7 bases, and the junction held 8 bases outside the gene matches. Germline CDR1 is MNHEY and CDR2 is SMNVEV (reference sequence). The DNA of the CDR3 is TGTGCCAGTACTAGCGGTAGGGGAAATGAGCAGTTCTTC. Its protein is CASTSGRGNEQFF.

The chain combines TRBV3-1 (or the pseudogene TRBV3-2) with TRBJ2-7; no clear D gene. Germline lookup yields CDR1 LGHDT and CDR2 YNNKEL (reference sequence). Trimming removed 0 bases from V and 4 bases from J, with 10 bases in between. CDR3 length: 14 amino acids. The DNA of the CDR3 is TGTGCCAGCAGCCAAGAAGGCAGGTTGTACGAGCAGTACTTC. Protein sequence: CASSQEGRLYEQYF.

The chain couples TRBV14 to TRBJ1-2; TRBD1 agrees at 7 bases. The V segment lost 4 bases and the J segment 6 bases; nucleotides outside the gene matches: 5. Germline V gene lookup returns CDR1 SGHDN and CDR2 FVKESK. The CDR3 contains 13 residues. Here the CDR3 DNA reads TGTGCCAGCAGCCCGACAGGGCGCAATGGCTACACCTTC. It translates to CASSPTGRNGYTF.

The CDR3 region is CASSSSGLAGAHEQYF. The CDR3 DNA sequence: TGTGCCAGCAGCTCCTCGGGACTAGCGGGAGCCCACGAGCAGTACTTC. The chain uses TRBV7-2 and TRBJ2-7, with TRBD2 identical over 14 bases. The germline V gene encodes CDR1 SGHTA and CDR2 FQGNSA. This CDR3 is built from 16 residues. Trimming cost V 4 bases and J 5 bases; bases outside gene matches: 7.

The rearrangement links TRBV2 to TRBJ1-2; D is possibly TRBD1 (5 bases). The germline CDR1 and CDR2 sequences are SNHLY and FYNNEI. CDR3 length equals 15 residues. The V gene lost 3 bases and the J gene lost 0 bases, with 11 bases spanning the gap. CDR3 protein: CASSDQGEPNYGYTF. The CDR3 coding sequence is TGTGCCAGCAGTGATCAGGGCGAGCCTAACTATGGCTACACCTTC.

The chain recombines TRBV19 with TRBJ2-5, with D tentatively TRBD1 (5 bases). Germline V gene lookup returns CDR1 LNHDA and CDR2 SQIVND (reference sequence). The CDR3 extends over 13 amino acids. The V end was cut by 8 bases, the J end by 1 base, with 11 bases between. The CDR3 spells CASQTGTQETQYF. The CDR3 region has the DNA TGTGCCAGTCAAACAGGAACCCAAGAGACCCAGTACTTC.

The chain couples TRBV5-5 to TRBJ1-6; 8 positions match TRBD1. This CDR3 is 14 amino acids long. The ends lost 4 bases at V and 10 bases at J; junction bases unmatched: 7. Germline CDR1 SGHKS, CDR2 YYEKEE (reference sequence). CDR3 in DNA: TGTGCCAGCAGCCCGGGACAGGCAGGATCACCCCTCCACTTT. It codes for CASSPGQAGSPLHF.

The chain recombines TRBV19 with TRBJ1-5; D uncertain. Trimming removed 3 bases from V and 0 bases from J, with 6 bases in between. Germline CDR1 LNHDA, CDR2 SQIVND (reference sequence). The CDR3 runs 14 residues. CDR3 residues: CASSIPNSNQPQHF. For the CDR3, the DNA is TGTGCCAGTAGTATCCCAAATAGCAATCAGCCCCAGCATTTT.

This clone occurred once. This rearrangement joins TRBV5-8 to TRBJ1-2; possible D gene TRBD1, 6 bases. The germline V gene has CDR1 SGHTS and CDR2 YDEGEE. Trimming took off 0 bases at V and 0 bases at J, with 18 bases between the two ends. The CDR3 runs to 18 residues. This CDR3 reads CASSLVQEGVSSNYGYTF. The CDR3 region has the DNA TGTGCCAGCAGCTTGGTCCAAGAGGGGGTTTCCTCTAACTATGGCTACACCTTC. Filled out from reference TRBV5-8 and TRBJ1-2, the complete variable domain reads EAGVTQSPTHLIKTRGQQATLRCSPISGHTSVYWYQQALGLGLQFLLWYDEGEERNRGNFPPRFSGRQFPNYSSELNVNALELEDSALYLCASSLVQEGVSSNYGYTFGSGTRLTVV.

The chain uses TRBV5-1 and TRBJ2-2, with D possibly matching TRBD1 (5 bases). The CDR3 runs 15 residues. The ends were cut back, 1 base at V and 6 bases at J, with 13 bases in the middle. Per the germline V gene, CDR1 is SGHRS and CDR2 is YFSETQ. The CDR3, as DNA: TGCGCCAGCAGCTTGCAAGGGGTCGACGCCGGGGAGCTGTTTTTT. Protein: CASSLQGVDAGELFF.

The V gene is TRBV19, the J gene TRBJ2-1; 8 nucleotides align to TRBD1. The CDR3 is 15 residues long. Germline assignment: CDR1 LNHDA and CDR2 SQIVND (reference sequence). V lost 6 bases to trimming and J lost 4 bases; unmatched junction nucleotides: 8. DNA of the CDR3: TGTGCCAGTAGGCGAGGGGGACAGGTATACAATGAGCAGTTCTTC. Its protein is CASRRGGQVYNEQFF.

The chain links TRBV27 to TRBJ1-1; TRBD1 matches 7 bases. Germline loops: CDR1 MNHEY, CDR2 SMNVEV (reference sequence). Losses at the gene ends were 0 bases for V and 1 base for J; bases not matched to a gene: 5. CDR3 length: 16 residues. The CDR3 nucleotides are TGTGCCAGCAGTTTATCCCCGACAGGGAAGAACACTGAAGCTTTCTTT. Amino acids: CASSLSPTGKNTEAFF.

V gene TRBV14 combines with J gene TRBJ2-2; weak D call: TRBD1 (6 bases). The V end was cut by 4 bases, the J end by 1 base, with 25 bases between. There are 20 residues in the CDR3. Germline V gene lookup returns CDR1 SGHDN and CDR2 FVKESK. The CDR3 region is CASSLQTGTNFNLNTGELFF. As DNA, the CDR3 is TGTGCCAGCAGCCTCCAAACCGGGACAAACTTTAACCTGAACACCGGGGAGCTGTTTTTT.

This clone was detected a few times. The rearrangement joins TRBV4-3 to TRBJ1-2; D not resolved. The CDR3 is made up of 15 amino acids. Trimming removed 0 bases from V and 4 bases from J, with 12 bases in between. Germline values: CDR1 LGHNA, CDR2 YSLEER. CDR3 residues: CASSQDLTAGYGYTF. The CDR3 nucleotides read TGCGCCAGCAGCCAAGATCTGACGGCGGGCTATGGCTACACCTTC.

The rearrangement links TRBV7-3 to TRBJ2-2; the D gene is possibly TRBD1 (6 bases). The germline V and J ends were trimmed by 3 bases and 7 bases, with 18 bases remaining between them. The CDR3 is 16 amino acids. Germline V gene data show CDR1 as SGHTA and CDR2 as FQGTGA. CDR3 in DNA: TGTGCCAGCAGCTTGGGCAGGCAGGGGATCGGCGGGGAGCTGTTTTTT. Amino acid sequence: CASSLGRQGIGGELFF.

The V and J genes are TRBV28 and TRBJ1-3, with a weak D call TRBD1 (6 bases). The length of the CDR3 is 16 residues. Germline V CDR1 and CDR2: MDHEN, SYDVKM. Deletions cut 6 bases from V and 5 bases from J, with 20 bases between. This chain's CDR3 is CASSGGGLILRNTIYF. CDR3 nucleotide sequence: TGTGCCAGCAGCGGGGGGGGCCTAATTCTAAGAAACACCATATATTTT.

V is TRBV24-1 and J is TRBJ1-2; a weak D match, TRBD1 (6 bases). The V end was cut by 0 bases, the J end by 8 bases, with 12 bases between. The CDR3 consists of 14 residues. Looked up from germline, CDR1 is KGHDR and CDR2 is SFDVKD. CDR3 in DNA: TGTGCCACCAGTGATTTGAGCGGGGGCTGGGGCTACACCTTC. Its translation is CATSDLSGGWGYTF.

The V and J genes are TRBV7-9 and TRBJ2-2; D not certain. Germline CDR1 is SEHNR and CDR2 is FQNEAQ (reference sequence). The CDR3 totals 15 residues. The V and J ends lost 4 bases and 1 base respectively, with 10 bases between them. CDR3: CASSSVVMNTGELFF. CDR3 sequence (DNA): TGTGCCAGCAGCTCGGTCGTCATGAACACCGGGGAGCTGTTTTTT.

The chain combines TRBV28 with TRBJ2-7; TRBD1 matches at 9 bases. V lost 4 bases, J lost 1 base, and 8 bases stayed unmatched. CDR1 MDHEN and CDR2 SYDVKM come from the germline V gene. The CDR3 consists of 16 residues. DNA of the CDR3: TGTGCCAGCAGTTCCAACTTCGGGACAGGGTCCTACGAGCAGTACTTC. This sequence encodes CASSSNFGTGSYEQYF.

The V and J genes are TRBV19 and TRBJ1-6, with TRBD1 matching 11 bases. The germline gives CDR1 LNHDA, CDR2 SQIVND (reference sequence). The CDR3 totals 14 residues. The V gene end was trimmed by 5 bases and the J gene end by 10 bases; junction bases not matched to a gene: 4. The CDR3 coding sequence is TGTGCCAGTAGTGAAAGGACAGGGGGCTCACCCCTCCACTTT. Encoded protein: CASSERTGGSPLHF. Combining the CDR3 with reference TRBV19 and TRBJ1-6 gives the whole variable domain DGGITQSPKYLFRKEGQNVTLSCEQNLNHDAMYWYRQDPGQGLRLIYYSQIVNDFQKGDIAEGYSVSREKKESFPLTVTSAQKNPTAFYLCASSERTGGSPLHFGNGTRLTVT.

The gene calls are TRBV7-9 and TRBJ2-5, with D unresolved. Germline V gives CDR1 SEHNR, CDR2 FQNEAQ (reference sequence). CDR3 length equals 12 residues. The ends were cut back, 5 bases at V and 4 bases at J, with 8 bases in the middle. CDR3 coding DNA: TGTGCCAGCAGCACCCCGGGAGAGACCCAGTACTTC. Residues: CASSTPGETQYF.